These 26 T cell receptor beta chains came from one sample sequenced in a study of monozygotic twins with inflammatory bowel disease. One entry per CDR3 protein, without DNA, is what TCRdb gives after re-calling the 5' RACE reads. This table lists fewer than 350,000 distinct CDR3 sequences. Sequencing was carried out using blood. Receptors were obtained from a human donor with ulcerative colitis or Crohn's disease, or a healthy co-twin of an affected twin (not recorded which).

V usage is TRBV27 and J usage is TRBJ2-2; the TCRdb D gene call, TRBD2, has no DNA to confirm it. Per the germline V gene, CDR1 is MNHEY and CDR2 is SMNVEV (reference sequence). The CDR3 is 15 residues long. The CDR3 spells CASSQAGGPTGELFF.

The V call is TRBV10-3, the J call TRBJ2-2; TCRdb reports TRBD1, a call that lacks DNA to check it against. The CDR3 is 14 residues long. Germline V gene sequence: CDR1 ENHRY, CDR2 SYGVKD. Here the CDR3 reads CAISRTEVTGELFF.

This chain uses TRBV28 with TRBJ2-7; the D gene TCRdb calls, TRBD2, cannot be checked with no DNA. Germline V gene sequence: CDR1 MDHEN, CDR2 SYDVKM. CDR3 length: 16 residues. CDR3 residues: CASSFRRAWVSYEQYF.

CDR3 sequence: CASSADEGRTYEQYF. The J gene is TRBJ2-7, the V gene TRBV7-9. The CDR3 consists of 15 residues. CDR1 is SEHNR, CDR2 FQNEAQ, per germline (reference sequence).

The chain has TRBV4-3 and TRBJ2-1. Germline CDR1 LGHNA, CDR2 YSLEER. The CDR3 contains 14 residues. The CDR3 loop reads CASSQERLDNEQFF.

CDR3 sequence: CASSQSGADFNQPQHF. This sequence joins TRBV9 and TRBJ1-5. CDR1 and CDR2 (germline): SGDLS, YYNGEE. This CDR3 has 16 residues.

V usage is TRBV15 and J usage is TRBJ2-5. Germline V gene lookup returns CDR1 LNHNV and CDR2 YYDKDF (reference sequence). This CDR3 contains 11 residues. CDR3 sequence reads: CATSREETQYF.

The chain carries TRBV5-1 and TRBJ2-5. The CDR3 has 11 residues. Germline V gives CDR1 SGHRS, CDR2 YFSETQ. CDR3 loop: CASSLVETQYF. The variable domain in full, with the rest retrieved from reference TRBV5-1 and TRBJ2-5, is KAGVTQTPRYLIKTRGQQVTLSCSPISGHRSVSWYQQTPGQGLQFLFEYFSETQRNKGNFPGRFSGRQFSNSRSEMNVSTLELGDSALYLCASSLVETQYFGPGTRLLVL.

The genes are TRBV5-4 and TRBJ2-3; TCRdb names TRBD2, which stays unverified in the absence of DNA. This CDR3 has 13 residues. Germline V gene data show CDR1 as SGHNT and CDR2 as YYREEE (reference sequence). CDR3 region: CAKESGGRDTQYF.

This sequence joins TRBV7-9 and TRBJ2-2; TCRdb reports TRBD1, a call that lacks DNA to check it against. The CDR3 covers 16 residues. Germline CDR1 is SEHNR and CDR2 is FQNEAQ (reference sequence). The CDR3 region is CASSFIRGPNTGELFF.

This chain's CDR3 is CASSLSVRGRGLPVHYEQYF. The V call is TRBV27, the J call TRBJ2-7; absent DNA, TCRdb's TRBD2 call cannot be checked. CDR3 length: 20 residues. Germline V gene sequence: CDR1 MNHEY, CDR2 SMNVEV (reference sequence).

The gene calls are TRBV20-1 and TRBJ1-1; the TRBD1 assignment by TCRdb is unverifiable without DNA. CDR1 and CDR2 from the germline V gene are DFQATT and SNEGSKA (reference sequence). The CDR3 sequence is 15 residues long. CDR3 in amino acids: CSAPKAGTGGTEAFF.

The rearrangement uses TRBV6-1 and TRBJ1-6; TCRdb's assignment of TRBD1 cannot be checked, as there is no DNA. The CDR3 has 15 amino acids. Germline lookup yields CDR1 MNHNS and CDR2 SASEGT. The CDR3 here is CASSAQEADNSPLHF.

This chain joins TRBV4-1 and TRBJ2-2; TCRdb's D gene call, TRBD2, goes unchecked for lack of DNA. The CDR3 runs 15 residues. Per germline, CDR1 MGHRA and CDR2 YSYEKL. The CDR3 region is CASSPSGGGSGELFF.

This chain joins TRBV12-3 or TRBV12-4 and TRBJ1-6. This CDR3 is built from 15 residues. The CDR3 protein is CASSPGNSYNSPLHF.

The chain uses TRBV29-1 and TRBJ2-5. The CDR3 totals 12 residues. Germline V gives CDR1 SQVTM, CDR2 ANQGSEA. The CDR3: CSVKKTQETQYF. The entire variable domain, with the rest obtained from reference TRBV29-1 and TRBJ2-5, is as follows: SAVISQKPSRDICQRGTSLTIQCQVDSQVTMMFWYRQQPGQSLTLIATANQGSEATYESGFVIDKFPISRPNLTFSTLTVSNMSPEDSSIYLCSVKKTQETQYFGPGTRLLVL.

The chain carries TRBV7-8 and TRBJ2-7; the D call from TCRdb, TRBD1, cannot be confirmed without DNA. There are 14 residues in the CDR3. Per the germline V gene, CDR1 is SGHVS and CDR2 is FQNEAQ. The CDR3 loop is CASSLADSIYEQYF.

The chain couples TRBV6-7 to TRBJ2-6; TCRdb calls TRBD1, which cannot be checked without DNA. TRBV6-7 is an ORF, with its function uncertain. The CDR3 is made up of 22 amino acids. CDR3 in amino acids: CASSYTLAPRQVGNSGANVLTF.

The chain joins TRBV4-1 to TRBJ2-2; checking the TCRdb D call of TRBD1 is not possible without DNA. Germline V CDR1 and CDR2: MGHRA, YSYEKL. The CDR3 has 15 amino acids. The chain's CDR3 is CASSQGDRSTGELFF.

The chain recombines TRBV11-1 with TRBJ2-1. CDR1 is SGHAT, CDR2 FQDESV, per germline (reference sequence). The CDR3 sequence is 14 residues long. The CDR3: CASSLLGEYNEQFF.

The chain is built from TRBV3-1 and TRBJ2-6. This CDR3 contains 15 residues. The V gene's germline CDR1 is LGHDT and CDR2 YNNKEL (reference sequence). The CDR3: CASSQERSGANVLTF.

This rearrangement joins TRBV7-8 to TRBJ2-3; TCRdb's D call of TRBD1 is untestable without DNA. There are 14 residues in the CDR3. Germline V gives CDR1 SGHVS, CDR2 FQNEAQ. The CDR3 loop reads CASSLVVGGDTQYF.

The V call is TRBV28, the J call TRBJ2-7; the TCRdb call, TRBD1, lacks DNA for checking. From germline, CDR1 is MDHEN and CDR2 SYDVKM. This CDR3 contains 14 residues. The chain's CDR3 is CASSLGTFTYEQYF.

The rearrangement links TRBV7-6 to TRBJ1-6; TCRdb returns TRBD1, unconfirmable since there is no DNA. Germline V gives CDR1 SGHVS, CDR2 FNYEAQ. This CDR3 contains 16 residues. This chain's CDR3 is CASSLGPGTGNSPLHF.

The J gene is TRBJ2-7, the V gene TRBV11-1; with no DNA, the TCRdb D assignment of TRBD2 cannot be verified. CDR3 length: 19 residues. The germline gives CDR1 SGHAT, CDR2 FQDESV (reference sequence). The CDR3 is CASSLLGLSSGARSYEQYF.

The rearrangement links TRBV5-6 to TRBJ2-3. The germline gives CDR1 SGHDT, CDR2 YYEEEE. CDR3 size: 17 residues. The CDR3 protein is CASSWDRRRGRTDTQYF.